These 21 T cell receptor beta chains came from one sample sequenced in a study of OX40 agonist ivuxolimab in advanced cancers. The table came from immunoSEQ multiplex PCR; TCRdb's copy has only in-frame clones and leaves some out. The sample carries over 80,000 clones, less than 90% recorded once. Sequencing used CD4+ or CD8+ T cells sorted from blood, obtained in a trial of the OX40 agonist ivuxolimab. All receptors derive from an adult with an advanced solid tumor such as melanoma, head and neck, liver or kidney cancer.

V is TRBV30 and J is TRBJ2-1, with D perhaps TRBD2 (5 bases). Germline assignment: CDR1 GTSNPN and CDR2 SVGIG (reference sequence). The CDR3 spans 14 residues. Trimming shortened V by 3 bases and J by 9 bases, and 18 bases separated the two germline ends. The chain's CDR3 is CAWRGILGSTEQFF. The CDR3 DNA reads as TGTGCCTGGAGGGGGATACTAGGGTCTACTGAGCAGTTCTTC.

This chain uses TRBV19 with TRBJ2-1, with D tentatively TRBD1 (6 bases). The germline V gene encodes CDR1 LNHDA and CDR2 SQIVND (reference sequence). V was trimmed by 5 bases and J by 5 bases, leaving 16 bases between them. CDR3 length: 15 amino acids. The CDR3: CASSGTSSGDNEQFF. The CDR3 nucleotides read TGTGCCAGTAGTGGAACTAGTTCAGGGGACAATGAGCAGTTCTTC.

This chain uses TRBV5-1 with TRBJ2-5, with 9 bases matching TRBD2. Germline CDR1 SGHRS, CDR2 YFSETQ. With 3 bases clipped from V and 2 bases from J, the junction kept 2 bases outside the gene matches. The CDR3 extends over 14 amino acids. DNA of the CDR3: TGCGCCAGCAGCTCTAGCGGGGTACAAGAGACCCAGTACTTC. Its translation is CASSSSGVQETQYF.

The J gene is TRBJ2-7, the V gene TRBV6-5; the D gene is possibly TRBD1 (5 bases). Looked up from germline, CDR1 is MNHEY and CDR2 is SVGAGI. V lost 6 bases, J lost 6 bases, and 18 bases lay in between. The CDR3 is 14 amino acids. Here the CDR3 DNA reads TGTGCCAGCAGCCGGACAAGGGTAGTTGGCGAGCAGTACTTC. It codes for CASSRTRVVGEQYF.

The chain has TRBV5-1 and TRBJ2-2; D is uncertain. CDR3 length equals 15 residues. The V gene lost 2 bases and the J gene lost 4 bases, with 12 bases spanning the gap. Germline values: CDR1 SGHRS, CDR2 YFSETQ. CDR3 protein: CASSFLSSSTGELFF. CDR3 coding DNA: TGCGCCAGCAGCTTTTTGTCCTCCTCCACCGGGGAGCTGTTTTTT. The whole variable domain, filled in from reference TRBV5-1 and TRBJ2-2, reads KAGVTQTPRYLIKTRGQQVTLSCSPISGHRSVSWYQQTPGQGLQFLFEYFSETQRNKGNFPGRFSGRQFSNSRSEMNVSTLELGDSALYLCASSFLSSSTGELFFGEGSRLTVL.

The sample holds a few counts of this clone. The V and J genes are TRBV19 and TRBJ2-3; no clear D. Trimming left V 7 bases short and J 0 bases short, with 11 bases between. Germline CDR1 reads LNHDA; CDR2 reads SQIVND (reference sequence). The CDR3 is made up of 14 amino acids. CDR3 residues: CASMDQASTDTQYF. CDR3 nucleotides: TGTGCCAGTATGGACCAGGCGAGCACAGATACGCAGTATTTT.

The J gene is TRBJ2-7, the V gene TRBV7-9, with D perhaps matching TRBD1 (6 bases). Per the germline V gene, CDR1 is SEHNR and CDR2 is FQNEAQ (reference sequence). This CDR3 is built from 14 residues. V lost 2 bases and J lost 3, with 11 bases in between. The CDR3: CASSLREGDYEQYF. The CDR3 DNA follows: TGTGCCAGCAGCTTACGTGAGGGGGACTACGAGCAGTACTTC.

The gene calls are TRBV30 and TRBJ1-2; TRBD1 might be the D (6 bases). Germline loops: CDR1 GTSNPN, CDR2 SVGIG (reference sequence). Trimming left V 3 bases short and J 5 bases short, with 16 bases between. This CDR3 is 14 amino acids long. The DNA for the CDR3 is TGTGCCTGGAGCGTTTCAGGAAGGGGGTATGGCTACACCTTC. Its protein is CAWSVSGRGYGYTF.

This rearrangement joins TRBV7-9 to TRBJ2-3, with 11 bases matching TRBD2. The length of the CDR3 is 16 residues. V trimming: 2 bases; J trimming: 6 bases; junction bases outside the gene matches: 7. Germline V gene sequence: CDR1 SEHNR, CDR2 FQNEAQ (reference sequence). The CDR3 DNA is TGTGCCAGCAGCTTAAATCTAGCGGGGGGCCAGGATACGCAGTATTTT. This encodes CASSLNLAGGQDTQYF.

The count of this clone is one. The V and J genes are TRBV2 and TRBJ1-6; 7 bases are a match to TRBD1. CDR3 length: 14 amino acids. J gave up 6 bases and V 7 bases, and 6 bases lay outside the gene matches. CDR1 and CDR2 (germline): SNHLY, FYNNEI. The chain's CDR3 is CASTEAGGNSPLHF. CDR3 coding DNA: TGTGCCAGCACAGAGGCAGGGGGTAATTCACCCCTCCACTTT.

This clone was seen a handful of times. V usage is TRBV21-1 and J usage is TRBJ1-2. TRBV21-1 is reported as a pseudogene. CDR3 length equals 16 residues. The CDR3 nucleotides are TGTGCCAGCAGCCCCCCTTTCGTGCGTACGGATTATGGCTACACCTTC. Residues: CASSPPFVRTDYGYTF.

The chain links TRBV4-3 to TRBJ1-2, with 7 nucleotides matching TRBD1. Germline V lookup: CDR1 LGHNA, CDR2 YSLEER. V dropped 0 bases and J dropped 4; count of bases not matched to a gene: 11. This CDR3 is built from 17 residues. The CDR3 DNA sequence: TGCGCCAGCAGCCAAGAGAGGTCCGGGGCAGGGGGCTATGGCTACACCTTC. Translating gives CASSQERSGAGGYGYTF.

The rearrangement joins TRBV18 to TRBJ2-1, with D maybe TRBD1 (6 bases). This CDR3 spans 15 amino acids. In germline, CDR1 is KGHSH, CDR2 LQKENI. V lost 2 bases and J lost 8, with 16 bases in between. CDR3 protein: CASSPESGRGYEQFF. CDR3 nucleotide sequence: TGTGCCAGCTCACCAGAGTCTGGCAGGGGTTATGAGCAGTTCTTC.

The chain has TRBV30 and TRBJ1-1, with D possibly matching TRBD1 (6 bases). This CDR3 region has 15 residues. Germline V gives CDR1 GTSNPN, CDR2 SVGIG (reference sequence). V was cut by 5 bases and J by 0 bases, with 16 bases left in between. CDR3 sequence: CAWGEGTILNTEAFF. In DNA form, the CDR3 reads TGTGCCTGGGGGGAGGGGACAATCTTGAACACTGAAGCTTTCTTT.

The genes are TRBV10-3 and TRBJ2-7; tentatively, D is TRBD1 (6 bases). The CDR3 loop spans 16 amino acids. Between the trimmed V and J ends, which lost 4 bases and 0 bases, there was a span of 16 bases. Per the germline V gene, CDR1 is ENHRY and CDR2 is SYGVKD. CDR3 nucleotides: TGTGCCATCAGTGCCCCTCACGACAGGAGCTCCTACGAGCAGTACTTC. As protein: CAISAPHDRSSYEQYF.

The rearrangement links TRBV14 to TRBJ2-7, with D possibly matching TRBD1 (5 bases). Germline assignment: CDR1 SGHDN and CDR2 FVKESK. This CDR3 is 15 amino acids long. V lost 4 bases to trimming and J lost 2 bases, with 15 bases between them. CDR3 in amino acids: CASSPGIGATYEQYF. The CDR3 bases are TGTGCCAGCAGCCCTGGGATAGGGGCAACCTACGAGCAGTACTTC.

In DNA form, the CDR3 reads TGTGCCAGCTCACCACAATCGCACGGCAGGGGAGGTCCCGGGGAGCTGTTTTTT. The encoded protein is CASSPQSHGRGGPGELFF. The V gene is TRBV18, the J gene TRBJ2-2; D is perhaps TRBD1 or TRBD2 (6 bases each). From germline, CDR1 is KGHSH and CDR2 LQKENI. The CDR3 spans 18 residues. V was trimmed by 1 base and J by 6 bases, leaving 21 bases between them.

Here the CDR3 reads CASSQEGGGAGETQYF. As DNA, the CDR3 is TGCGCCAGCAGCCAAGAGGGAGGGGGGGCCGGAGAGACCCAGTACTTC. The chain has TRBV4-1 and TRBJ2-5; D possibly corresponds to TRBD2 (7 bases). With 0 bases removed from V and 4 bases from J, the gap between germline ends came to 15 bases. CDR3 size: 16 residues. Germline-derived CDR1 and CDR2 are MGHRA and YSYEKL.

The CDR3 loop is CASSAGQGLLETQYF. CDR3 DNA: TGTGCCAGCAGCGCCGGACAGGGTCTATTGGAGACCCAGTACTTC. J is TRBJ2-5 and V is TRBV7-9; TRBD1 aligns across 8 bases. The CDR3 contains 15 residues. The V gene's germline CDR1 is SEHNR and CDR2 FQNEAQ (reference sequence). Trimming removed 5 bases from V and 5 bases from J; junction bases left unmatched: 10. The whole variable domain, remainder taken from reference TRBV7-9 and TRBJ2-5, is DTGVSQNPRHKITKRGQNVTFRCDPISEHNRLYWYRQTLGQGPEFLTYFQNEAQLEKSRLLSDRFSAERPKGSFSTLEIQRTEQGDSAMYLCASSAGQGLLETQYFGPGTRLLVL.

This clone was detected a few times. The chain combines TRBV30 with TRBJ1-2; D not resolved. Trimming took 1 base from V and 4 from J, leaving 16 bases between them. CDR3 length: 15 residues. Germline-derived CDR1 and CDR2 are GTSNPN and SVGIG (reference sequence). The CDR3 DNA is TGTGCCTGGAGTGGCAAAGCACAGTTTGTCTATGGCTACACCTTC. Its protein is CAWSGKAQFVYGYTF.

V gene TRBV30 combines with J gene TRBJ1-4, with no clear D. V dropped 0 bases and J dropped 5 bases, with 19 bases sitting between them. This CDR3 has 17 residues. The germline CDR1 and CDR2 sequences are GTSNPN and SVGIG (reference sequence). Here the CDR3 reads CAWSVQSLYPYNEKLFF. For the CDR3, the DNA is TGTGCCTGGAGTGTACAAAGCCTATACCCCTACAATGAAAAACTGTTTTTT.